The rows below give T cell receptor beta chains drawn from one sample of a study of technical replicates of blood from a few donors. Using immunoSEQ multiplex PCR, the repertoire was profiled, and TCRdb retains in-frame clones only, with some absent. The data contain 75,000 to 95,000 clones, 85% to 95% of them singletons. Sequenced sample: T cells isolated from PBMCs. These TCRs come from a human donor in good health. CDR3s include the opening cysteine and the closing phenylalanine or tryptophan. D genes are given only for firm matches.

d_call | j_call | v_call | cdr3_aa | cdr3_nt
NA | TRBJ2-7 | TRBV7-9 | CASSFLQRVADYEQYF | TGTGCCAGCAGCTTCCTCCAAAGGGTAGCGGACTACGAGCAGTACTTC
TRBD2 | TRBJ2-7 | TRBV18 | CASSPQTSGSAEQYF | TGTGCCAGCTCACCCCAGACTAGCGGGAGTGCCGAGCAGTACTTC
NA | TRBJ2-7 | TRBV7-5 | CVRSLGTSGSTYEQYF | TGTGTCAGAAGCTTAGGGACTAGCGGGAGTACCTACGAGCAGTACTTC
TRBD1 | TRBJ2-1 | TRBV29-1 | CSVSRGLHNEQFF | TGCAGCGTTTCCAGGGGGCTCCATAATGAGCAGTTCTTC
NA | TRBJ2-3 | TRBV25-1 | CASSDRDLDTQYF | TGTGCCAGCAGTGACCGGGACTTAGATACGCAGTATTTT
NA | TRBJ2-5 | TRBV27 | CASSRERTGQETQYF | TGTGCCAGCAGTAGGGAGCGGACCGGACAAGAGACCCAGTACTTC
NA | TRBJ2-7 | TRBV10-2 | CASSELQHISYEQYF | TGCGCCAGCAGTGAGTTACAACACATATCCTACGAGCAGTACTTC
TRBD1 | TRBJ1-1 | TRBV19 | CAARTGDSNTEAFF | TGTGCCGCAAGGACAGGGGACAGTAACACTGAAGCTTTCTTT
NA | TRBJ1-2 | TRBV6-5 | CASSYSHSRYGYTF | TGTGCCAGCAGTTACTCCCACAGCAGATATGGCTACACCTTC
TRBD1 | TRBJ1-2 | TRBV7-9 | CASSISDRGHDGYTF | TGTGCCAGCAGCATCTCGGACAGGGGGCACGATGGCTACACCTTC